This T cell receptor (beta chain) is drawn from a study of CD8 T cells in ankylosing spondylitis. Via MiXCR, TCRdb re-called the 5' RACE reads, giving one row per CDR3 protein. The sample lists just over 300,000 distinct CDR3 sequences, roughly 20% occurring once. The clonotype was recovered from a female donor with ankylosing spondylitis or in good health (not recorded which). The sample was blood, either unsorted or a sorted T cell fraction (not recorded which).

This CDR3 is CSARVPGKQFF. The CDR3 region has the DNA TGCAGTGCCAGGGTGCCGGGCAAACAGTTCTTC. The chain is built from TRBV20-1 and TRBJ2-1; D might be TRBD1 (5 bases). Germline-derived CDR1 and CDR2 are DFQATT and SNEGSKA (reference sequence). The CDR3 is 11 amino acids. The V and J ends lost 6 bases and 13 bases respectively, with 16 bases between them.